The entry below describes one T cell receptor (beta chain). Its antigen is undetermined. The data are from a study of long-term antiretroviral therapy in people with HIV. Germline values: CDR1 SGHTA, CDR2 FQGNSA. V was clipped by 5 bases and J by 3 bases; unmatched bases: 3. This CDR3 has 13 residues. Going into DNA extraction, samples held roughly 0.9-11 million cryopreserved PBMC. Study-wide points: An increase in diversity followed ART, yet levels stayed below transplant donor controls. Compared with controls, HIV repertoires showed narrower CDR3 length ranges.

The run of the v3.0 immunoSEQ assay was at survey level. TCRdb's table, derived via immunoSEQ multiplex PCR, lists solely in-frame clones and lacks some. The repertoire holds more than 20,000 clones, over 80% seen once, with roughly 3.7% in the top ten. This specimen consisted of unsorted PBMCs, obtained 4 years after starting antiretroviral therapy. The chain links TRBV7-2 to TRBJ2-7, with 8 bases that match TRBD1. The receptor comes from a man between 18 and 29 years old with HIV. The CDR3 nucleotides are TGTGCCAGCAGCAAGGACAGGGACTACGAGCAGTACGTC. This sequence encodes CASSKDRDYEQYV.